This T cell receptor beta chain was recovered during a study of shared clonotypes between healthy human individuals. Overall study results and limits: Researchers sampled only blood; tissue repertoires likely differ. Generation probability values for non-shared clonotypes were lower than those for clonotypes shared by all four donors.

With 0 bases removed from V and 2 bases from J, the gap between germline ends came to 5 bases. Germline values: CDR1 SGHDT, CDR2 YYEEEE. The length of the CDR3 is 13 residues. Combining CD45RO+ cells with CCR7-negative CD45RA+ TemRA cells gave CD8 memory. Here immunoSEQ multiplex PCR was the method, and the copy in TCRdb shows in-frame clones only, minus some. The table shows 400,000 or so clones, with about 97% occurring only once. Regarding this clone: The antigen remains unidentified.

The material sequenced was memory CD8+ T cells sorted from blood. Indicated subset: CD45RO+ cells pooled with CCR7-negative TemRA cells. V and J are TRBV5-6 and TRBJ1-2; maybe TRBD1 (5 bases). The source is a man aged 25-45 years in good health. The CDR3: CASSLGQNYGYTF. DNA for the CDR3: TGTGCCAGCAGCTTGGGACAGAACTATGGCTACACCTTC.